This T cell receptor beta chain was sequenced during a study of OX40 agonist ivuxolimab in advanced cancers. This clone has just one count. The data were produced by immunoSEQ multiplex PCR, yet TCRdb's version contains in-frame clones alone and is incomplete. The sample records approximately 58,000 clones, 80% to 90% being singletons. Samples of blood were obtained at baseline, on cycle 4 day 1, and on cycle 7 day 1. Germline CDR1 reads SGDLS; CDR2 reads YYNGEE. The V end lost 3 bases, the J end lost 1 base, and 16 bases lay between the germline ends. There are 16 residues in the CDR3. The receptor's source is an adult with an advanced solid tumor such as melanoma, head and neck, liver or kidney cancer. Material: CD4+ or CD8+ T cells sorted from blood, obtained in a trial of the OX40 agonist ivuxolimab. The gene calls are TRBV9 and TRBJ2-5; D might be TRBD2 (7 bases). The CDR3 reads CASSGAEGGAQETQYF. CDR3 nucleotide sequence: TGTGCCAGCAGCGGGGCGGAGGGGGGGGCCCAAGAGACCCAGTACTTC. Together with reference TRBV9 and TRBJ2-5, the CDR3 gives the full variable domain: DSGVTQTPKHLITATGQRVTLRCSPRSGDLSVYWYQQSLDQGLQFLIQYYNGEERAKGNILERFSAQQFPDLHSELNLSSLELGDSALYFCASSGAEGGAQETQYFGPGTRLLVL.